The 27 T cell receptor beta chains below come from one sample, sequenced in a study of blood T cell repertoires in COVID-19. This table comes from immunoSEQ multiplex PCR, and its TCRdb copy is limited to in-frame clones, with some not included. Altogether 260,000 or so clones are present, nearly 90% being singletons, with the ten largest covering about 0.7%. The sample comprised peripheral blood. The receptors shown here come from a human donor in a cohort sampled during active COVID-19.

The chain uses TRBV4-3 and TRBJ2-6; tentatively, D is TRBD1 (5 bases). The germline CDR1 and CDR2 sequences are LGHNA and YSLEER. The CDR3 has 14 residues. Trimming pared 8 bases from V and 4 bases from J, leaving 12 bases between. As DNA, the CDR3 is TGCGCCAGCCGCCCCCAGGGCGGGGCCAACGTCCTGACTTTC. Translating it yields CASRPQGGANVLTF.

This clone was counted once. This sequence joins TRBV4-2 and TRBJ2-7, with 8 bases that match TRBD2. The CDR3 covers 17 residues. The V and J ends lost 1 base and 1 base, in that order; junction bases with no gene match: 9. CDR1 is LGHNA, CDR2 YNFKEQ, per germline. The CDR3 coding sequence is TGTGCCAGCAGCCAAGGGGACGCGGCGGGAGGTTCCTACGAGCAGTACTTC. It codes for CASSQGDAAGGSYEQYF.

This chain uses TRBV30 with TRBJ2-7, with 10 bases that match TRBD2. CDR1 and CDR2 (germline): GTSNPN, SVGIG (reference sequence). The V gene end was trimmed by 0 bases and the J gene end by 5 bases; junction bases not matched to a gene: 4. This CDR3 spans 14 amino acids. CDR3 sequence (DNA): TGTGCCTGGAGTGTCAGCGGGGGGGCCGACGAGCAGTACTTC. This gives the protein CAWSVSGGADEQYF.

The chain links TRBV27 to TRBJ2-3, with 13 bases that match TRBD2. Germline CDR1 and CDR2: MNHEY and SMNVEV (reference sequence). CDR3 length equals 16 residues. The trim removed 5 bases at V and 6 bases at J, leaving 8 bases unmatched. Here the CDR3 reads CASSLRLAGGKDTQYF. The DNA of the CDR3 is TGTGCCAGCAGTCTAAGACTAGCGGGAGGAAAGGATACGCAGTATTTT.

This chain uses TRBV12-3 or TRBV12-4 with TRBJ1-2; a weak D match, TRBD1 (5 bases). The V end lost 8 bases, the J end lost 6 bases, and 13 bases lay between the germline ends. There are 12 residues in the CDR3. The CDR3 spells CASQTDPNGYTF. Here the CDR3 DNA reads TGTGCCAGCCAGACAGATCCAAATGGCTACACCTTC.

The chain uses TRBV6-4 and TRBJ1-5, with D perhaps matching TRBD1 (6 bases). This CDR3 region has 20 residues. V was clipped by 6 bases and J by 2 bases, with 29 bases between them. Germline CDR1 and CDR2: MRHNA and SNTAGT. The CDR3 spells CASRSLRTGFPPLGNQPQHF. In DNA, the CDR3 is TGTGCCAGCAGAAGCCTCCGAACAGGGTTTCCTCCCTTAGGCAATCAGCCCCAGCATTTT.

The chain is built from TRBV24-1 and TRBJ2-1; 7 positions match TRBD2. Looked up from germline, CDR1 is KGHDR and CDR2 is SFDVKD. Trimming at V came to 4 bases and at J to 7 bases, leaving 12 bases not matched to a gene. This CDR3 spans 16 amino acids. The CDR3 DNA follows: TGTGCCACCAGTGAACCCTCCGGGAGGTGGGGAAATGAGCAGTTCTTC. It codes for CATSEPSGRWGNEQFF.

This CDR3 is CASGFQRGHEQYF. The CDR3 DNA reads as TGTGCCAGTGGTTTTCAGCGGGGCCACGAGCAGTACTTC. This sequence joins TRBV19 and TRBJ2-7; 7 positions match TRBD2. This CDR3 spans 13 amino acids. Trimming cost V 8 bases and J 5 bases; bases outside gene matches: 9. Germline-derived CDR1 and CDR2 are LNHDA and SQIVND (reference sequence).

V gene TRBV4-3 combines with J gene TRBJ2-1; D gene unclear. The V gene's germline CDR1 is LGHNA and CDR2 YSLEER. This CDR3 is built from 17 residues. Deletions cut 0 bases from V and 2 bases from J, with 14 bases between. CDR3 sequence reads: CASSQDSSRRPYNEQFF. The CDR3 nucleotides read TGCGCCAGCAGCCAAGATTCTAGTAGGCGGCCCTACAATGAGCAGTTCTTC.

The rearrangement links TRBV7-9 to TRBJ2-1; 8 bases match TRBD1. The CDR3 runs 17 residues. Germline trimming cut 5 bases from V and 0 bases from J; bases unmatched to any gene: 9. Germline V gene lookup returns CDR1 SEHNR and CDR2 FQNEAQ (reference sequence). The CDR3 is CASSPLTGDPSYNEQFF. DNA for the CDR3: TGTGCCAGCAGCCCCTTGACAGGGGACCCCTCCTACAATGAGCAGTTCTTC.

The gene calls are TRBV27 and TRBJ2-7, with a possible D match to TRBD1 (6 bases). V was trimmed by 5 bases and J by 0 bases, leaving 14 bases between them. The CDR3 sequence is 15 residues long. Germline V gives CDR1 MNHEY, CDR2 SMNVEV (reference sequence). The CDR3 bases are TGTGCCAGCAGTCCAGGGGACCCACTCTCCTACGAGCAGTACTTC. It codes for CASSPGDPLSYEQYF.

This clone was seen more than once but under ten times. The CDR3 DNA follows: TGTGCCAGCAGGCACAGCGGGTCACCCCTCCACTTT. Translation: CASRHSGSPLHF. V gene TRBV27 combines with J gene TRBJ1-6; D gene unclear. The germline gives CDR1 MNHEY, CDR2 SMNVEV (reference sequence). CDR3 size: 12 residues. Trimming shortened V by 6 bases and J by 10 bases, and 10 bases separated the two germline ends.

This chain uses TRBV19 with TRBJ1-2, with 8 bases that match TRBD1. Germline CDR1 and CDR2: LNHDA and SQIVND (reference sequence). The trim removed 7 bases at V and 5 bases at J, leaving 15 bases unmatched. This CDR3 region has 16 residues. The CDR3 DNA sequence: TGTGCCAGTACCCCCCGTCCGGACAGGGTTTTTTATGGCTACACCTTC. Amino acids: CASTPRPDRVFYGYTF.

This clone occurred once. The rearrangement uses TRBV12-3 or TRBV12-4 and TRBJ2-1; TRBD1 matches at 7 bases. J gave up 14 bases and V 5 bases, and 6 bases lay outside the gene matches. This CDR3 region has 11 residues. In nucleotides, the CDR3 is TGTGCCAGCAGTGCTTCCGGGACAGAGTTCTTC. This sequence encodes CASSASGTEFF.

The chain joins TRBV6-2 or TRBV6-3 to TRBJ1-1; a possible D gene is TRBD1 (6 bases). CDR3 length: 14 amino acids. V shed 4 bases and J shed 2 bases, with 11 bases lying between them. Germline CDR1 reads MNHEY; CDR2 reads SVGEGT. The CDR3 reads CASSSGGPNTEAFF. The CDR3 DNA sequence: TGTGCCAGCAGTTCGGGGGGGCCCAACACTGAAGCTTTCTTT.

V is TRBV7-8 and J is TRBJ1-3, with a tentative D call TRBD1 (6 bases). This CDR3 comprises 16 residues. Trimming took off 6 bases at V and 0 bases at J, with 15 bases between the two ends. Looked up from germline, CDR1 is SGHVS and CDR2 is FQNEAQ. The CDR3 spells CASRDSKTYSGNTIYF. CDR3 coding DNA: TGTGCCAGCAGGGACAGTAAAACTTACTCTGGAAACACCATATATTTT.

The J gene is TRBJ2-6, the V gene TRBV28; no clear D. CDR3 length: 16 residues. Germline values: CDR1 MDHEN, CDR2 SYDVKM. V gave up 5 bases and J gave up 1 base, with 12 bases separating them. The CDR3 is CASSLLAVSGANVLTF. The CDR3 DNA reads TGTGCCAGCAGTCTCCTGGCCGTGTCTGGGGCCAACGTCCTGACTTTC.

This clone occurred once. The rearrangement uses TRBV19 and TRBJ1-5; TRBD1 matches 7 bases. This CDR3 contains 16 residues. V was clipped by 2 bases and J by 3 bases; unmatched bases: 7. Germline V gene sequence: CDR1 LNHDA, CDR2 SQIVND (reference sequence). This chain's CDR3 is CASSIRAGGDNQPQHF. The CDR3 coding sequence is TGTGCCAGTAGTATACGGGCAGGGGGAGACAATCAGCCCCAGCATTTT.

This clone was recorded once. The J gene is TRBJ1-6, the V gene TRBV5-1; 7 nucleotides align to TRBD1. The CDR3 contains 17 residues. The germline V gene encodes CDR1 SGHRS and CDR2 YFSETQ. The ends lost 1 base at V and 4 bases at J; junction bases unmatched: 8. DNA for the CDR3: TGCGCCAGCAGCTTGAGACAGGGTTCAGGGTATAATTCACCCCTCCACTTT. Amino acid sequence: CASSLRQGSGYNSPLHF.

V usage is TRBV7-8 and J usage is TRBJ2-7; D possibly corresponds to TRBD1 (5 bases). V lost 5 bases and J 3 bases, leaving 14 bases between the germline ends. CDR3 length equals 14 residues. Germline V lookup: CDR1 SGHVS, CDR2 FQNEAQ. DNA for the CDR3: TGTGCCAGCAGCCCGAACAGGCAGTTCTACGAGCAGTACTTC. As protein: CASSPNRQFYEQYF.

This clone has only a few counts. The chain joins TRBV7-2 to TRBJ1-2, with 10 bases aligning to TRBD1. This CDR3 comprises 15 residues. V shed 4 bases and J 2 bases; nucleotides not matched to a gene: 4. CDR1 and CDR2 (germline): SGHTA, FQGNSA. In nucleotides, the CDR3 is TGTGCCAGCAGCTCCCAGGGACAGGGGAACTATGGCTACACCTTC. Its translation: CASSSQGQGNYGYTF.

CDR3: CSVEAGVNTEAFF. CDR3 DNA sequence: TGCAGCGTTGAGGCAGGGGTGAACACTGAAGCTTTCTTT. The V and J genes are TRBV29-1 and TRBJ1-1; perhaps TRBD1 as D (6 bases). Trimming stripped 3 bases from V and 0 bases from J, with 8 bases between. The CDR3 is 13 residues long. Germline values: CDR1 SQVTM, CDR2 ANQGSEA.

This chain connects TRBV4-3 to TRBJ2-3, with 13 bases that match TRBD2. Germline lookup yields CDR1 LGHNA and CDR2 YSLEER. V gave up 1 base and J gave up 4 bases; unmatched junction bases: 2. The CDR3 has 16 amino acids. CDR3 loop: CASSQGGLAGADTQYF. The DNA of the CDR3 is TGCGCCAGCAGCCAAGGCGGACTAGCGGGAGCAGATACGCAGTATTTT.

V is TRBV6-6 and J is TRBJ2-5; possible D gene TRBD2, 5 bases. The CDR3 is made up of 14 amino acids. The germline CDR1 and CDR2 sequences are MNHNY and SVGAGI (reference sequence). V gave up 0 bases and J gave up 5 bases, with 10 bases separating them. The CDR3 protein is CASSYSRWEETQYF. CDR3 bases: TGTGCCAGCAGTTACTCAAGGTGGGAGGAGACCCAGTACTTC.

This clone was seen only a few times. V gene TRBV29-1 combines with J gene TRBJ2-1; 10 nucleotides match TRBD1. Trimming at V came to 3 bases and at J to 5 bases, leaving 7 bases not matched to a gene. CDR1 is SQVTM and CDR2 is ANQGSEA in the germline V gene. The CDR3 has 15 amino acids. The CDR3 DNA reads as TGCAGCGTTGACCCCGGGACAGGGGACCACAATGAGCAGTTCTTC. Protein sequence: CSVDPGTGDHNEQFF.

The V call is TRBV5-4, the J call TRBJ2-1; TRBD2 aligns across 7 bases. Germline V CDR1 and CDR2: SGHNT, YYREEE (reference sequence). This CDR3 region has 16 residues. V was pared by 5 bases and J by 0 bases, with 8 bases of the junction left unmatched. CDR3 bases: TGTGCCAGCAGTCTCAAGCGGGGACTCTCCTACAATGAGCAGTTCTTC. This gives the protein CASSLKRGLSYNEQFF.

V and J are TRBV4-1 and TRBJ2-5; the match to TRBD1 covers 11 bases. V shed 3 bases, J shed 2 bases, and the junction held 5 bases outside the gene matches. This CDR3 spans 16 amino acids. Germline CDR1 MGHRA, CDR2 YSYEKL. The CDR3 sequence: CASSHRDRGYQETQYF. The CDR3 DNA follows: TGCGCCAGCAGCCACCGGGACAGGGGGTATCAAGAGACCCAGTACTTC.